The rows below give T cell receptor beta chains drawn from one sample of a study of post-analysis software for immune sequencing data. TCRdb used MiXCR to reprocess the PCR reads, holding one entry per CDR3 protein. The data hold hundreds of thousands of distinct CDR3 sequences, with 30% to 45% observed a single time. The sequenced sample was blood. Receptors were obtained from a girl aged 2 to 10 with multiple sclerosis. The CDR3 runs from the conserved cysteine through the conserved F or W. The D gene is left open where the match is weak. Only part of the rows carry a size: once, few, many, or a class if the clone is expanded.

>.|TRBV20-1|.|TRBJ1-1
TGCAGTGCTAGAGGTTGGGGGTCAACTGAAGCTTTCTTT
CSARGWGSTEAFF
>.|TRBV6-1|.|TRBJ2-7
TGTGCCAGCAGCCGCACCCCATCCAGGGGAAGCTCCTACGAGCAGTACTTC
CASSRTPSRGSSYEQYF
>.|TRBV20-1|.|TRBJ1-6
TGCAGTGCCTCAATGACCGGGGCCATTAATTCACCCCTCCACTTT
CSASMTGAINSPLHF
>TRBD1|TRBV28|.|TRBJ1-2
TGTGCCAGCAGTTCTGGACAGGGGGCGGACTATGGCTACACCTTC
CASSSGQGADYGYTF
>.|TRBV18|.|TRBJ2-1
TGTGCCAGCTCACCAACAGAGACAGTGTACAATGAGCAGTTCTTC
CASSPTETVYNEQFF
>.|TRBV6-6|.|TRBJ2-2
TGTGCCAGCAGTTACGACGCTGGGGAGCTGTTTTTT
CASSYDAGELFF
>TRBD1|TRBV14|few|TRBJ2-7
TGTGCCAGCAGCCCCCGACAGGGGGCTTACGAGCAGTACTTC
CASSPRQGAYEQYF
>.|TRBV12-3/TRBV12-4|.|TRBJ2-3
TGTGCCAGCAGTTTAGCGTGGGGGTTCCGGGGCACAGATACGCAGTATTTT
CASSLAWGFRGTDTQYF
>.|TRBV6-2/TRBV6-3|few|TRBJ2-3
TGTGCCAGCAGCCCGACAGAAGATACGCAGTATTTT
CASSPTEDTQYF
>TRBD1|TRBV5-1|many|TRBJ1-2
TGCGCCAGCAGCTTGTCCGGGACAGATAACTATGGCTACACCTTC
CASSLSGTDNYGYTF
>TRBD1|TRBV12-3/TRBV12-4|few|TRBJ1-5
TGTGCCAGCACCAGACAGGGGAATAGCAATCAGCCCCAGCATTTT
CASTRQGNSNQPQHF
>TRBD2|TRBV13|.|TRBJ2-7
TGTGCCAGCAGCTTAGGATCCCCTAGCGGGGGCTACGAGCAGTACTTC
CASSLGSPSGGYEQYF
>.|TRBV7-3|few|TRBJ2-6
TGTGCCAGCAGCTTAACAGGGGACGGGGCCAACGTCCTGACTTTC
CASSLTGDGANVLTF
>.|TRBV11-2|.|TRBJ2-1
TGTGCCTGCAGCTTACAGGGATCCAATGAGCAGTTCTTC
CACSLQGSNEQFF
>TRBD1|TRBV7-3|.|TRBJ2-3
TGTGCCAGCAGCTTAGGCTCAGGGGGAGCAGATACGCAGTATTTT
CASSLGSGGADTQYF
>TRBD2|TRBV28|few|TRBJ2-3
TGTGCCAGCAGCCGACTAGCGGCCACAGATACGCAGTATTTT
CASSRLAATDTQYF
>.|TRBV20-1|.|TRBJ2-7
TGCAGTGCTCCCCACGCCAGCGCCGACTACGAGCAGTACTTC
CSAPHASADYEQYF
>TRBD2|TRBV10-3|few|TRBJ2-7
TGTGCCATCAGACCTAGCGGACCTACCTACAATGAGCAGTACTTC
CAIRPSGPTYNEQYF
>.|TRBV29-1|.|TRBJ1-4
TGCAGCGCCAAATCAACAGGGAAGGGGGAAAAACTGTTTTTT
CSAKSTGKGEKLFF
>TRBD2|TRBV5-1|few|TRBJ2-2
TGCGCCAGCAGCCCTAGCGGGGGATACACCGGGGAGCTGTTTTTT
CASSPSGGYTGELFF
>.|TRBV7-8|.|TRBJ2-4
TGTGCCAGCAGCGCCGGGTGGGATCACATTCAGTACTTC
CASSAGWDHIQYF
>.|TRBV12-3/TRBV12-4|.|TRBJ2-5
TGTGCCAGCAGTTCGAGACAGGGTGGGGGGGAAGAGACCCAGTACTTC
CASSSRQGGGEETQYF
>.|TRBV5-1|few|TRBJ2-4
TGCGCCAGCAGCTTGGATCCAGGGGAAAACATTCAGTACTTC
CASSLDPGENIQYF
>TRBD2|TRBV4-2|.|TRBJ2-5
TGTGCCAGCAGCCAAGCCCTAGCGGGGGGGAGCCAAGAGACCCAGTACTTC
CASSQALAGGSQETQYF
>TRBD2|TRBV28|once|TRBJ2-1
TGTGCCAGTCCCGATCCGGGACTAGCGGCCCCCTACAATGAGCAGTTCTTC
CASPDPGLAAPYNEQFF
>.|TRBV27|few|TRBJ2-1
TGTGCCAGCAGTAAATTACCGAGCTCCTACAATGAGCAGTTCTTC
CASSKLPSSYNEQFF
>TRBD1|TRBV5-7|few|TRBJ2-7
TGTGCCAGCAGCAATCCGGGACAGGGCTCCTACGAGCAGTACTTC
CASSNPGQGSYEQYF
>.|TRBV20-1|few|TRBJ2-5
TGCAGTGCTATGCCCGAGGGGTTTCAAGAGACCCAGTACTTC
CSAMPEGFQETQYF
>.|TRBV10-2|few|TRBJ1-4
TGCGCCAGCAGATCGAGCGGGACGGCCCTTGAAAAACTGTTTTTT
CASRSSGTALEKLFF
>TRBD1|TRBV29-1|.|TRBJ2-1
TGCAGCGTCCGGACAGGGGGCATGATTGAGCAGTTCTTC
CSVRTGGMIEQFF
>.|TRBV7-9|many|TRBJ2-1
TGTGCCAGCAGCTTCTGGGTGGGACCAGACAATGAGCAGTTCTTC
CASSFWVGPDNEQFF
>TRBD2|TRBV6-5|few|TRBJ2-5
TGTGCCAGCGGGGGACTAGCGCGTCTAGAGACCCAGTACTTC
CASGGLARLETQYF
>.|TRBV12-3/TRBV12-4|few|TRBJ2-1
TGTGCCAGCAGCTTACTTAGGTACAATGAGCAGTTCTTC
CASSLLRYNEQFF
>.|TRBV24-1|.|TRBJ2-1
TGTGCCACCAGGCCCAAGGGGTCCTACAATGAGCAGTTCTTC
CATRPKGSYNEQFF
>.|TRBV2|.|TRBJ2-1
TGTGCCACCCGAATCTTAGATTCCTACAATGAGCAGTTCTTC
CATRILDSYNEQFF
>TRBD1|TRBV5-1|.|TRBJ2-1
TGCGCCAGCAGCTTAGGGACAGGGGGCGCATTCGAGAATGAGCAGTTCTTC
CASSLGTGGAFENEQFF
>.|TRBV7-8|.|TRBJ2-4
TGTGCCAGCAGCTTAGTTGCGCTAGCCAAAAACATTCAGTACTTC
CASSLVALAKNIQYF
>TRBD1|TRBV5-1|.|TRBJ2-5
TGCGCCAGCAGCTACGGGACAGCACAAGAGACCCAGTACTTC
CASSYGTAQETQYF
>.|TRBV18|.|TRBJ2-7
TGTGCCAGCTCAAGGGACGCCACCTACGAGCAGTACTTC
CASSRDATYEQYF
>.|TRBV27|.|TRBJ2-7
TGTGCCAGCAGTTTATGGGCTCAATCCTACGAGCAGTACTTC
CASSLWAQSYEQYF
>.|TRBV20-1|.|TRBJ2-5
TGCAGTGCTAGTACTACAGTGGGGGTGTACTTC
CSASTTVGVYF
>.|TRBV5-1|.|TRBJ2-7
TGCGCCAGCAGGGCGAGCCCCTACGAGCAGTACTTC
CASRASPYEQYF
>.|TRBV19|.|TRBJ2-1
TGTGCCAGTAGTATCAAGACACAGGGCTACAATGAGCAGTTCTTC
CASSIKTQGYNEQFF
>TRBD2|TRBV7-9|.|TRBJ2-1
TGTGCCAGCAGCTTAGCCTCACCTAGCGGGAGTAATGAGCAGTTCTTC
CASSLASPSGSNEQFF
>.|TRBV28|.|TRBJ1-5
TGTGCCAGCAGCTTACTCAGGTATAGCAATCAGCCCCAGCATTTT
CASSLLRYSNQPQHF
>.|TRBV6-5|once|TRBJ1-4
TGTGCCAGCAGGCAACAGTCAACTAATGAAAAACTGTTTTTT
CASRQQSTNEKLFF
>.|TRBV6-6|.|TRBJ1-6
TGTGCCAGCAGCTCAAGGAGCTCCTATAATTCACCCCTCCACTTT
CASSSRSSYNSPLHF
>.|TRBV7-2|.|TRBJ2-5
TGTGCCAGCAGCTTAAGTGGCGGGATAGGCCAAGAGACCCAGTACTTC
CASSLSGGIGQETQYF
>TRBD1|TRBV7-6|few|TRBJ1-5
TGTGCCAGCAGCCCTCAACAGGGGAACAATCAGCCCCAGCATTTT
CASSPQQGNNQPQHF
>TRBD1|TRBV7-2|medium-sized|TRBJ2-4
TGTGCCAGCAGTCCGCCAGGGGGCAAAAACATTCAGTACTTC
CASSPPGGKNIQYF
>.|TRBV29-1|.|TRBJ2-3
TGCAGCGTTTCCGCAACGACAGATACGCAGTATTTT
CSVSATTDTQYF
>.|TRBV12-3/TRBV12-4|few|TRBJ2-5
TGTGCCAGCACCCGGACAGAAGAGACCCAGTACTTC
CASTRTEETQYF
>.|TRBV28|.|TRBJ2-1
TGTGCCAGCAGTTTGGAGCTTTCCAATGAGCAGTTCTTC
CASSLELSNEQFF
>.|TRBV24-1|.|TRBJ1-5
TGTGCCACCAGTGACACCTCCTTAGGAGTACATGGGCCCCAGCATTTT
CATSDTSLGVHGPQHF
>.|TRBV9|few|TRBJ2-1
TGTGCCAGCAGTGGAGTGGGCGGGGAAGCACCCAATGAGCAGTTCTTC
CASSGVGGEAPNEQFF